A single sample gave rise to the 26 T cell receptor beta chains below, sequenced in a study of CD8+CD57+ T cells in acquired aplastic anemia. Both TCR beta VDJ combination and CDR3 sequence profiling were carried out. Genomic DNA was the template for this profiling. TCRdb used MiXCR to reprocess the reads, holding one entry per CDR3 protein. The data show 110,000 or so distinct CDR3 sequences, 51% seen once. The material sequenced was sorted CD4+, CD8+, or CD8+CD57+ T cells (not recorded which) from PBMCs. These receptors were collected from a human donor in good health, serving as a control.

The chain joins TRBV25-1 to TRBJ2-7, with D possibly being TRBD1 (6 bases). The CDR3 is 15 amino acids. Germline V CDR1 and CDR2: MGHDK, SYGVNS. V lost 6 bases to trimming and J lost 5 bases, with 20 bases between them. In DNA, the CDR3 is TGTGCCAGCAGCCCAAATTCCGGGACATCCAACGAGCAGTACTTC. It is translated as CASSPNSGTSNEQYF.

CDR3 DNA sequence: TGTGCCAGCAGCTTAGACAGGGTAGGAATCACTGAAGCTTTCTTT. Its translation is CASSLDRVGITEAFF. The chain joins TRBV7-8 to TRBJ1-1; weak D call: TRBD1 (6 bases). V was trimmed by 1 base and J by 4 bases, leaving 13 bases between them. The CDR3 length is 15 residues. The germline gives CDR1 SGHVS, CDR2 FQNEAQ.

There are many counts of this clonotype. The genes are TRBV20-1 and TRBJ1-5; tentatively, D is TRBD1 (5 bases). Germline assignment: CDR1 DFQATT and CDR2 SNEGSKA (reference sequence). The V end was cut by 1 base, the J end by 5 bases, with 18 bases between. The length of the CDR3 is 16 residues. The CDR3 loop is CSARALEGKFHQPQHF. The DNA of the CDR3 is TGCAGTGCTAGAGCGCTGGAGGGGAAGTTTCATCAGCCCCAGCATTTT.

The table lists this clonotype with many counts. The chain employs TRBV19 and TRBJ2-7; D is possibly TRBD2 (6 bases). There are 12 residues in the CDR3. CDR1 LNHDA and CDR2 SQIVND come from the germline V gene (reference sequence). Trimming pared 3 bases from V and 5 bases from J, leaving 8 bases between. This CDR3 is CASSIGGNEQYF. In DNA form, the CDR3 reads TGTGCCAGTAGTATCGGGGGAAACGAGCAGTACTTC. The complete variable domain, with remaining parts taken from reference TRBV19 and TRBJ2-7, reads DGGITQSPKYLFRKEGQNVTLSCEQNLNHDAMYWYRQDPGQGLRLIYYSQIVNDFQKGDIAEGYSVSREKKESFPLTVTSAQKNPTAFYLCASSIGGNEQYFGPGTRLTVT.

The chain uses TRBV20-1 and TRBJ2-3, with 10 nucleotides matching TRBD2. Germline values: CDR1 DFQATT, CDR2 SNEGSKA (reference sequence). The CDR3 contains 14 residues. Trimming cost V 3 bases and J 6 bases; bases outside gene matches: 6. In DNA, the CDR3 is TGCAGTGCTAGTGTAGCGGGGGGTTTGGATACGCAGTATTTT. This translates into CSASVAGGLDTQYF.

This clonotype was recorded once. V gene TRBV11-1 combines with J gene TRBJ1-6; TRBD1 matches 7 bases. J gave up 3 bases and V 1 base, and 3 bases lay outside the gene matches. The CDR3 contains 16 residues. Per the germline V gene, CDR1 is SGHAT and CDR2 is FQDESV (reference sequence). CDR3 amino acids: CASSLVGGYYNSPLHF. CDR3 DNA sequence: TGTGCCAGCAGCTTAGTAGGGGGCTACTATAATTCACCCCTCCACTTT. Based on the CDR3 plus reference TRBV11-1 and TRBJ1-6, the full variable domain is EAEVAQSPRYKITEKSQAVAFWCDPISGHATLYWYRQILGQGPELLVQFQDESVVDDSQLPKDRFSAERLKGVDSTLKIQPAELGDSAMYLCASSLVGGYYNSPLHFGNGTRLTVT.

On this clonotype: At one of its ends the junction is not consistent with the germline gene, which may arise from a read error. The CDR3 sequence: CARSDTTAYGHTF. The CDR3 coding sequence is TGTGCCAGATCCGACACGACCGCCTATGGCCACACCTTC. The rearrangement links TRBV2 to TRBJ1-2; D not resolved. The germline gives CDR1 SNHLY, CDR2 FYNNEI. CDR3 length equals 13 residues.

Many counts were recorded for this clonotype. A junction end diverges from the germline sequence, so it may reflect a read error. The chain couples TRBV27 to TRBJ1-2, with 9 positions matching TRBD1. Germline V gene sequence: CDR1 MNHEY, CDR2 SMNVEV (reference sequence). This CDR3 is built from 13 residues. DNA of the CDR3: TGTGCCAGCAGTCCCGGGGGACAGGGTCCCTATAACTTC. Translating it yields CASSPGGQGPYNF.

The sample holds a few counts of this clonotype. V gene TRBV29-1 combines with J gene TRBJ1-6; weak D call: TRBD1 (6 bases). Per the germline V gene, CDR1 is SQVTM and CDR2 is ANQGSEA. CDR3 length: 13 amino acids. Deletions cut 5 bases from V and 9 bases from J, with 14 bases between. Written as DNA, the CDR3 is TGCAGCGTTTTATCAGGGGAGGGTTCACCCCTCCACTTT. Translating gives CSVLSGEGSPLHF. The whole variable domain, remainder taken from reference TRBV29-1 and TRBJ1-6, is SAVISQKPSRDICQRGTSLTIQCQVDSQVTMMFWYRQQPGQSLTLIATANQGSEATYESGFVIDKFPISRPNLTFSTLTVSNMSPEDSSIYLCSVLSGEGSPLHFGNGTRLTVT.

The V and J genes are TRBV19 and TRBJ1-3; tentatively, D is TRBD1 (6 bases). Trimming stripped 5 bases from V and 0 bases from J, with 11 bases between. The CDR3 spans 15 residues. Germline CDR1 is LNHDA and CDR2 is SQIVND (reference sequence). The CDR3 sequence: CASSWGQSSGNTIYF. The DNA for the CDR3 is TGTGCCAGTAGTTGGGGGCAGAGCTCTGGAAACACCATATATTTT.

The V gene is TRBV5-1, the J gene TRBJ1-4; D gene unclear. V lost 0 bases to trimming and J lost 6 bases, with 12 bases between them. The CDR3 has 15 amino acids. Germline V CDR1 and CDR2: SGHRS, YFSETQ. CDR3 sequence: CASSLEARVDEKLFF. In nucleotides, the CDR3 is TGCGCCAGCAGCTTGGAGGCCCGAGTAGATGAAAAACTGTTTTTT.

The rearrangement joins TRBV25-1 to TRBJ2-7; 10 bases fit TRBD1. V trimming: 3 bases; J trimming: 0 bases; junction bases outside the gene matches: 8. The CDR3 contains 17 residues. In germline, CDR1 is MGHDK, CDR2 SYGVNS. The CDR3 is CASSELSGTGVSYEQYF. CDR3 nucleotides: TGTGCCAGCAGTGAGCTCTCCGGGACAGGGGTCTCCTACGAGCAGTACTTC.

The CDR3: CASSLVSNTGELFF. DNA of the CDR3: TGTGCCAGCAGCTTAGTTTCGAACACCGGGGAGCTGTTTTTT. This sequence joins TRBV7-2 and TRBJ2-2, with D unresolved. Per germline, CDR1 SGHTA and CDR2 FQGNSA. CDR3 length: 14 amino acids. The V end lost 1 base, the J end lost 0 bases, and 3 bases lay between the germline ends.

The rearrangement links TRBV2 to TRBJ2-2; D remains unclear. V was trimmed by 6 bases and J by 6 bases, leaving 11 bases between them. Germline CDR1 is SNHLY and CDR2 is FYNNEI. This CDR3 is 13 amino acids long. CDR3 in DNA: TGTGCCAGCAGGCCTAGGTATCCCGGGGAGCTGTTTTTT. Translating gives CASRPRYPGELFF.

There are many counts of this clonotype. The chain combines TRBV2 with TRBJ1-1; no firm D call. The germline V gene encodes CDR1 SNHLY and CDR2 FYNNEI. V was cut by 3 bases and J by 2 bases, with 7 bases left in between. The CDR3 runs to 13 residues. The CDR3 region has the DNA TGTGCCAGCAGTGACTATGGAAACACTGAAGCTTTCTTT. Amino acid sequence: CASSDYGNTEAFF.

The CDR3 reads CSVTPRGSIPSETQYF. The CDR3 DNA sequence: TGCAGCGTCACCCCGAGGGGGAGCATCCCCTCCGAGACCCAGTACTTC. The chain links TRBV29-1 to TRBJ2-5, with TRBD1 as a possible D gene (6 bases). Germline V gene data show CDR1 as SQVTM and CDR2 as ANQGSEA. Trimming removed 6 bases at V and 5 bases at J, with 25 bases between. The CDR3 runs 16 residues.

The CDR3 DNA follows: TGTGCCATCAGTGAACCGTCTCTGCCCCTCCACTTT. Protein: CAISEPSLPLHF. This chain joins TRBV10-3 and TRBJ1-6; D remains ambiguous. The ends were cut back, 3 bases at V and 13 bases at J, with 10 bases in the middle. The CDR3 totals 12 residues. Germline V lookup: CDR1 ENHRY, CDR2 SYGVKD.

The chain recombines TRBV27 with TRBJ1-1, with TRBD1 as a possible D gene (6 bases). The V end lost 5 bases, the J end lost 1 base, and 17 bases lay between the germline ends. The CDR3 has 16 residues. Per the germline V gene, CDR1 is MNHEY and CDR2 is SMNVEV (reference sequence). The CDR3 here is CASSPHFSRGNTEAFF. The CDR3 bases are TGTGCCAGCAGTCCCCATTTTAGCAGGGGGAACACTGAAGCTTTCTTT.

V is TRBV10-2 and J is TRBJ2-7, with D maybe TRBD2 (6 bases). The CDR3 is made up of 15 amino acids. V was trimmed by 6 bases and J by 6 bases, leaving 21 bases between them. Germline CDR1 WSHSY, CDR2 SAAADI. The CDR3 protein is CASSLRESPPGEQYF. DNA for the CDR3: TGCGCCAGCAGCCTCCGGGAGTCACCCCCCGGCGAGCAGTACTTC.

Worth noting for this clonotype: The CDR3 ends on some other residue instead of the conserved phenylalanine or tryptophan, so this is likely a read error. The chain has TRBV24-1 and TRBJ2-7; D is unresolved. This CDR3 comprises 14 residues. The germline CDR1 and CDR2 sequences are KGHDR and SFDVKD. The ends were cut back, 2 bases at V and 6 bases at J, with 13 bases in the middle. CDR3 coding DNA: TGTGCCACCAGTGATTCCCATTCCACCGGCGAGCAGTACTCT. Translating it yields CATSDSHSTGEQYS.

This clonotype appeared many times. The V and J genes are TRBV7-6 and TRBJ1-6; 7 positions match TRBD1. Germline assignment: CDR1 SGHVS and CDR2 FNYEAQ. With V trimmed by 1 base and J by 1 base, 4 bases remained unmatched. This CDR3 has 17 residues. CDR3 loop: CASSLGRQGSYNSPLHF. The CDR3 DNA is TGTGCCAGCAGCTTAGGGAGACAGGGATCCTATAATTCACCCCTCCACTTT.

This clonotype was observed many times. This rearrangement joins TRBV5-4 to TRBJ2-7; tentatively, D is TRBD1 (5 bases). The CDR3 extends over 14 amino acids. Germline CDR1 and CDR2: SGHNT and YYREEE (reference sequence). Between the trimmed V and J ends, which lost 4 bases and 0 bases, there was a span of 11 bases. The CDR3 reads CASSPTTASYEQYF. The CDR3 nucleotides read TGTGCCAGCAGCCCCACGACAGCCTCCTACGAGCAGTACTTC.

V usage is TRBV7-3 and J usage is TRBJ1-6; D ambiguous. V was shortened by 3 bases and J by 0 bases, with 6 bases between the two germline ends. The CDR3 is 15 amino acids. CDR1 is SGHTA and CDR2 is FQGTGA in the germline V gene. This CDR3 is CASSLESSYNSPLHF. In DNA form, the CDR3 reads TGTGCCAGCAGCTTGGAGAGCTCCTATAATTCACCCCTCCACTTT.

The chain recombines TRBV7-6 with TRBJ2-4; D is ambiguous. The CDR3 loop spans 13 amino acids. The V end was cut by 6 bases, the J end by 0 bases, with 6 bases between. Germline loops: CDR1 SGHVS, CDR2 FNYEAQ. CDR3 sequence reads: CASRPTAKNIQYF. The CDR3, as DNA: TGTGCCAGCAGACCGACAGCCAAAAACATTCAGTACTTC.

The chain links TRBV20-1 to TRBJ2-7; TRBD2 matches 11 bases. Per the germline V gene, CDR1 is DFQATT and CDR2 is SNEGSKA (reference sequence). CDR3 length: 15 residues. The ends lost 2 bases at V and 5 bases at J; junction bases unmatched: 8. CDR3 loop: CSARSLAGGRHEQYF. The CDR3 DNA is TGCAGTGCTAGATCATTAGCGGGGGGGCGTCACGAGCAGTACTTC.

The chain employs TRBV24-1 and TRBJ2-5; a possible D gene is TRBD2 (5 bases). From germline, CDR1 is KGHDR and CDR2 SFDVKD. The CDR3 is made up of 16 amino acids. Trimming shortened V by 1 base and J by 4 bases, and 15 bases separated the two germline ends. The CDR3 sequence: CATSDLSPGDGETQYF. For the CDR3, the DNA is TGTGCCACCAGTGATTTATCGCCCGGGGATGGAGAGACCCAGTACTTC.